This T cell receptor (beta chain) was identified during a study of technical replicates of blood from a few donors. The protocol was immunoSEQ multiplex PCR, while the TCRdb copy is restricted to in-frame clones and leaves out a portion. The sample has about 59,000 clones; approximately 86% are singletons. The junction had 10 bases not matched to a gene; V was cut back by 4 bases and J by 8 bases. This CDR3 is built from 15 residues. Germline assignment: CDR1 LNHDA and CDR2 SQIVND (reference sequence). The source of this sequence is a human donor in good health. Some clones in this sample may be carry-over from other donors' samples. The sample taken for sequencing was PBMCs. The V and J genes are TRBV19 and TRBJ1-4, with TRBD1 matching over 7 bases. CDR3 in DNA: TGTGCCAGTAGTACGGGACAGCCTTCCATCGAAAAACTGTTTTTT. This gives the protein CASSTGQPSIEKLFF. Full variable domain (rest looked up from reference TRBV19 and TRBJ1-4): DGGITQSPKYLFRKEGQNVTLSCEQNLNHDAMYWYRQDPGQGLRLIYYSQIVNDFQKGDIAEGYSVSREKKESFPLTVTSAQKNPTAFYLCASSTGQPSIEKLFFGSGTQLSVL.